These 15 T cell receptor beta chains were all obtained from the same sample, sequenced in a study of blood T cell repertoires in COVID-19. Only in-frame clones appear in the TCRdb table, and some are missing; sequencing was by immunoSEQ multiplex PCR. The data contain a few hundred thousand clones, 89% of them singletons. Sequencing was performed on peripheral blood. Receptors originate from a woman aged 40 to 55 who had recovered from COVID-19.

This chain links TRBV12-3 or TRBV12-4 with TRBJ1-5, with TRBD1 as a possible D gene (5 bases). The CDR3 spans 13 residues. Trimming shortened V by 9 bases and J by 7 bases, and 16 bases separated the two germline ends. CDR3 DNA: TGTGCCAGTGCCTTGGCGGGGGACCAGCCCCAGCATTTT. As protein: CASALAGDQPQHF.

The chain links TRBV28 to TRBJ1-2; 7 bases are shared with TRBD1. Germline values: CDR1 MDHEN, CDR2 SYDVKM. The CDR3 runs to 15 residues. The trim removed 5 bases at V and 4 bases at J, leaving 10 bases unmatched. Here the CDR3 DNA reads TGTGCCAGCAGTCCAGACAGGGCATTACCCTATGGCTACACCTTC. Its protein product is CASSPDRALPYGYTF.

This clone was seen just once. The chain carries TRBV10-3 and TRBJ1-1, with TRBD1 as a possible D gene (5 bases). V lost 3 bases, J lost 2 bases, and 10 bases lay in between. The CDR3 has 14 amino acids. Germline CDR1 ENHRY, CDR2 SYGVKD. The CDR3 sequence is CAISETGTNTEAFF. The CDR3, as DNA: TGTGCCATCAGTGAAACGGGGACTAACACTGAAGCTTTCTTT.

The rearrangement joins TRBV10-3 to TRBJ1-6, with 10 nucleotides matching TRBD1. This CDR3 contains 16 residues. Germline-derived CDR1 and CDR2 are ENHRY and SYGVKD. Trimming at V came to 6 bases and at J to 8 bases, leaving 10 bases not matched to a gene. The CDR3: CAIRNPDRGRDSPLHF. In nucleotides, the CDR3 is TGTGCCATCAGGAACCCTGACAGGGGGCGAGATTCACCCCTCCACTTT.

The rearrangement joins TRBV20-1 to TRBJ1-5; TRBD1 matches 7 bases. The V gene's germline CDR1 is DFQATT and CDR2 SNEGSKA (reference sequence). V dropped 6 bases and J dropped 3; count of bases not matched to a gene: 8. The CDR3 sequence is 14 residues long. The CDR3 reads CSASTGTANQPQHF. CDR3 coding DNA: TGCAGTGCCAGTACGGGGACAGCCAATCAGCCCCAGCATTTT.

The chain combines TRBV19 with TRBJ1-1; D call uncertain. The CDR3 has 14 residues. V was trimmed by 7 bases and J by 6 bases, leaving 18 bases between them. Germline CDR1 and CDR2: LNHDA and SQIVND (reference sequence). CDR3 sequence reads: CASTPGRGWAEAFF. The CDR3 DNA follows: TGTGCCAGTACTCCAGGACGGGGTTGGGCTGAAGCTTTCTTT. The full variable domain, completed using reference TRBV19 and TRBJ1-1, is DGGITQSPKYLFRKEGQNVTLSCEQNLNHDAMYWYRQDPGQGLRLIYYSQIVNDFQKGDIAEGYSVSREKKESFPLTVTSAQKNPTAFYLCASTPGRGWAEAFFGQGTRLTVV.

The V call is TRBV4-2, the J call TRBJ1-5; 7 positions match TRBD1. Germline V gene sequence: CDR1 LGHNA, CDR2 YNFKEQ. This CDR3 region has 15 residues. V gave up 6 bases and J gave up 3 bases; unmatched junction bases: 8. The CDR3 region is CASSSTGTDNQPQHF. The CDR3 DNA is TGTGCCAGCAGTTCAACCGGGACAGACAATCAGCCCCAGCATTTT.

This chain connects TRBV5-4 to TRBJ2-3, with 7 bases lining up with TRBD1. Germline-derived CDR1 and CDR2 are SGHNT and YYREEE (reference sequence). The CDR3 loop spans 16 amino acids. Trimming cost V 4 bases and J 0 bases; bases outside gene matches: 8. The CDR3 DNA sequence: TGTGCCAGCAGCCAATCGACAGGGTGGAGCACAGATACGCAGTATTTT. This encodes CASSQSTGWSTDTQYF. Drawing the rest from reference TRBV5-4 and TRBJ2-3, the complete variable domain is ETGVTQSPTHLIKTRGQQVTLRCSSQSGHNTVSWYQQALGQGPQFIFQYYREEENGRGNFPPRFSGLQFPNYSSELNVNALELDDSALYLCASSQSTGWSTDTQYFGPGTRLTVL.

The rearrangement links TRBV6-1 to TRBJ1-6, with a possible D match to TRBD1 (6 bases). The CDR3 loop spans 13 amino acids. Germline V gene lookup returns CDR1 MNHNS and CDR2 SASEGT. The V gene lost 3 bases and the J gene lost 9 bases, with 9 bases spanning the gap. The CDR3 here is CASSDGTSSPLHF. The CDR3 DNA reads TGTGCCAGCAGTGACGGGACAAGTTCACCCCTCCACTTT.

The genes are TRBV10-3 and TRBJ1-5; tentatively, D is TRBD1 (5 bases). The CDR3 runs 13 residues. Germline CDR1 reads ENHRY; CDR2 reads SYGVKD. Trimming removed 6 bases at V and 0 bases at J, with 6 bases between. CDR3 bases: TGTGCCATCAGGCAGGGTAGCAATCAGCCCCAGCATTTT. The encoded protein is CAIRQGSNQPQHF.

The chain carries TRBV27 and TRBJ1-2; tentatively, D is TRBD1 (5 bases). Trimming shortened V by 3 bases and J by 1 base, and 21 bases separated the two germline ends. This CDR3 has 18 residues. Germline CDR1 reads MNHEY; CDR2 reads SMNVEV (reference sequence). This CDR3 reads CASSFGPPSRDYNYGYTF. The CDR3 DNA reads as TGTGCCAGCAGTTTTGGTCCCCCTAGCAGGGACTATAACTATGGCTACACCTTC.

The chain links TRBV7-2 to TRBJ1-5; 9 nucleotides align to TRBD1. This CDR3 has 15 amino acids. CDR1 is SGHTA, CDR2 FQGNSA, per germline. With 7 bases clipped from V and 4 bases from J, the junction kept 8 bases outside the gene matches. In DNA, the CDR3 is TGTGCCAGCACCCGAAACGGACAGGGGAATCAGCCCCAGCATTTT. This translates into CASTRNGQGNQPQHF.

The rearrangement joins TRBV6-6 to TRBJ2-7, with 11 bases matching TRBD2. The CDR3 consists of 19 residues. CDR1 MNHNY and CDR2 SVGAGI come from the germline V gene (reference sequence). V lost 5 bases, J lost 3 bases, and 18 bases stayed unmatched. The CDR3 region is CASSPTNFPTSGMIYEQYV. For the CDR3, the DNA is TGTGCCAGCAGTCCTACCAACTTCCCGACTAGCGGGATGATCTACGAGCAGTACGTC.

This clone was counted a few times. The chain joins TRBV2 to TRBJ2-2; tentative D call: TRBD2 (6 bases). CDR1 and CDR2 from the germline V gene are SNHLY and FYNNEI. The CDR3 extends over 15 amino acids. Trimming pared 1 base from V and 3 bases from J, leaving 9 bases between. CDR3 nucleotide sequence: TGTGCCAGCAGTGAAGGACTAGGATACACCGGGGAGCTGTTTTTT. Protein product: CASSEGLGYTGELFF.

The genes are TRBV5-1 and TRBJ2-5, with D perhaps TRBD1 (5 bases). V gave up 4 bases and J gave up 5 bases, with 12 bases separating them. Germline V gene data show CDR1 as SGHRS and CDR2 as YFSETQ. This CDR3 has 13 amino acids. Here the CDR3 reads CASSPGPGETQYF. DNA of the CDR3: TGCGCCAGCAGCCCGGGCCCAGGGGAGACCCAGTACTTC.